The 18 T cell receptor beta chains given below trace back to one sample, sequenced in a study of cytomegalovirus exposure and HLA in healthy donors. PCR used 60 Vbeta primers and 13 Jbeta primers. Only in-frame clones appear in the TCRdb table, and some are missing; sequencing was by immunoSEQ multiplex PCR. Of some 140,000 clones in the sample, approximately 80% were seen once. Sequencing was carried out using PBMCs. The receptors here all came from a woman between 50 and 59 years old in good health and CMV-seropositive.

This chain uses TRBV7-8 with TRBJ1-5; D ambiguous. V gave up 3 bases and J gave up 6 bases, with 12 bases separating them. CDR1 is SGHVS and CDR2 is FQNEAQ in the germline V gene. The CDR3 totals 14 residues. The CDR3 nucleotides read TGTGCCAGCAGCTTTCAGAGGGTGGCTCAGCCCCAGCATTTT. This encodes CASSFQRVAQPQHF.

CDR3 in amino acids: CASSPTSGGAGEQFF. Written as DNA, the CDR3 is TGTGCCAGCAGTCCTACTAGCGGGGGGGCGGGGGAGCAGTTCTTC. The V call is TRBV6-6, the J call TRBJ2-1; 13 nucleotides agree with TRBD2. Germline CDR1 reads MNHNY; CDR2 reads SVGAGI (reference sequence). V was pared by 5 bases and J by 10 bases, with 8 bases of the junction left unmatched. There are 15 residues in the CDR3.

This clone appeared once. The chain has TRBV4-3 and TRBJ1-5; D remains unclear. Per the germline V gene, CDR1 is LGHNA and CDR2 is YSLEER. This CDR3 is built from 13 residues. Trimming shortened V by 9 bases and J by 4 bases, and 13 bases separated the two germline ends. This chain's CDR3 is CASSGDLNQPQHF. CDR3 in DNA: TGCGCCAGTTCCGGGGATCTTAATCAGCCCCAGCATTTT.

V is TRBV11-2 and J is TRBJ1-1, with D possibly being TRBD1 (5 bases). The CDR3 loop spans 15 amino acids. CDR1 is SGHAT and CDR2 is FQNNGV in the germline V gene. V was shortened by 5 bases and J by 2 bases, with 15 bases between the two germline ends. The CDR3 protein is CASSLLGGTNTEAFF. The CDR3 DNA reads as TGTGCCAGCAGCCTCCTCGGAGGGACCAACACTGAAGCTTTCTTT. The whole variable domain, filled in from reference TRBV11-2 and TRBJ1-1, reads EAGVAQSPRYKIIEKRQSVAFWCNPISGHATLYWYQQILGQGPKLLIQFQNNGVVDDSQLPKDRFSAERLKGVDSTLKIQPAKLEDSAVYLCASSLLGGTNTEAFFGQGTRLTVV.

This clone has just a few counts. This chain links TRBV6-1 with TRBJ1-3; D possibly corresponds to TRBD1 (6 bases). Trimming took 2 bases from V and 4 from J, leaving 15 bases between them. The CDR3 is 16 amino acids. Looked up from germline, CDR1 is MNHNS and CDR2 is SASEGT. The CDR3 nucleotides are TGTGCCAGCAGTGAATTTCCTACAGGGACCGGAAACACCATATATTTT. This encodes CASSEFPTGTGNTIYF.

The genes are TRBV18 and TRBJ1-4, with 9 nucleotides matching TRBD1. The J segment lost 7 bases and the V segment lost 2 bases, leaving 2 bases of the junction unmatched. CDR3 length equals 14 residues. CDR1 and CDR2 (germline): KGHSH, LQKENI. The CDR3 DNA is TGTGCCAGCTCACCAGGGACAGGGCCTGAAAAACTGTTTTTT. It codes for CASSPGTGPEKLFF.

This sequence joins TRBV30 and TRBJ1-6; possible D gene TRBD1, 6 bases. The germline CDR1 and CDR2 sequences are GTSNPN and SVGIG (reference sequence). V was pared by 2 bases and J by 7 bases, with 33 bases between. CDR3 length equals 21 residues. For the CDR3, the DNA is TGTGCCTGGAGTACTTACTCAGGGGTTACGGGCTCAGGGCGACAAAATTCACCCCTCCACTTT. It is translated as CAWSTYSGVTGSGRQNSPLHF.

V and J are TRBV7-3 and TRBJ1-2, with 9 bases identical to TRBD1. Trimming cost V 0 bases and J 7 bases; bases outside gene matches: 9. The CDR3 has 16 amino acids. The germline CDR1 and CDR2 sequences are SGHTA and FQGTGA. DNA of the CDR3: TGTGCCAGCAGCTTAACATCGGCCGGGACAGGGACTGGCTACACCTTC. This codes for CASSLTSAGTGTGYTF.

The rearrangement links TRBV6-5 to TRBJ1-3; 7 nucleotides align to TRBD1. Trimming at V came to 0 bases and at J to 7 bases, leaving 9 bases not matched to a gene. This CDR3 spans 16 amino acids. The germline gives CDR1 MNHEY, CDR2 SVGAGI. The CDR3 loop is CASSYSRGGARNTIYF. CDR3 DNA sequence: TGTGCCAGCAGTTACTCGCGAGGGGGCGCCCGGAACACCATATATTTT.

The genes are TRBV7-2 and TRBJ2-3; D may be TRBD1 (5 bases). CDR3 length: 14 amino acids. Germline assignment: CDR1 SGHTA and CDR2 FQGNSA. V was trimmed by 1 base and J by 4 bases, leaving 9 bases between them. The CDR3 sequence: CASSLGRGADTQYF. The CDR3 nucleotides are TGTGCCAGCAGCTTAGGAAGGGGCGCAGATACGCAGTATTTT.

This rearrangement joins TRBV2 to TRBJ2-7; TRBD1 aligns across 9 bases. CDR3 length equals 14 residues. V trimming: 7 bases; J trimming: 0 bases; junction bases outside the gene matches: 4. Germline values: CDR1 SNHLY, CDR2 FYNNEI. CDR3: CASIGQGISYEQYF. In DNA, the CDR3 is TGTGCCAGCATTGGACAGGGGATCTCCTACGAGCAGTACTTC.

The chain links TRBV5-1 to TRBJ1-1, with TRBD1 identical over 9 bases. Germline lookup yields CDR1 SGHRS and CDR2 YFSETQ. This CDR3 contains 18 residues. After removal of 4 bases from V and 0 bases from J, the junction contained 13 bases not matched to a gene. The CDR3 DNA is TGCGCCAGCAGCATACCGGGACAGGGAGGAAGCATGAACACTGAAGCTTTCTTT. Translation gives CASSIPGQGGSMNTEAFF.

In DNA, the CDR3 is TGTGCCAGCATGGACAGGAACTATCAGCCCCAGCATTTT. Its protein is CASMDRNYQPQHF. This chain links TRBV19 with TRBJ1-5; 7 bases line up with TRBD1. The germline V gene has CDR1 LNHDA and CDR2 SQIVND (reference sequence). After removal of 9 bases from V and 5 bases from J, the junction contained 7 bases not matched to a gene. This CDR3 is 13 amino acids long. The complete variable domain, with remaining parts taken from reference TRBV19 and TRBJ1-5, reads DGGITQSPKYLFRKEGQNVTLSCEQNLNHDAMYWYRQDPGQGLRLIYYSQIVNDFQKGDIAEGYSVSREKKESFPLTVTSAQKNPTAFYLCASMDRNYQPQHFGDGTRLSIL.

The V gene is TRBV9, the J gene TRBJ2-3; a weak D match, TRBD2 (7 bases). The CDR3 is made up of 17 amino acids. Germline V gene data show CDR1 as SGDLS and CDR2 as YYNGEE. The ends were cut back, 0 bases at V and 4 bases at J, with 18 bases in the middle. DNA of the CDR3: TGTGCCAGCAGCGTAGAAGGGGGGGCGATCTTCTCAGATACGCAGTATTTT. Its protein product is CASSVEGGAIFSDTQYF. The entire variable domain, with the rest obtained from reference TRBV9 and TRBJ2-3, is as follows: DSGVTQTPKHLITATGQRVTLRCSPRSGDLSVYWYQQSLDQGLQFLIQYYNGEERAKGNILERFSAQQFPDLHSELNLSSLELGDSALYFCASSVEGGAIFSDTQYFGPGTRLTVL.

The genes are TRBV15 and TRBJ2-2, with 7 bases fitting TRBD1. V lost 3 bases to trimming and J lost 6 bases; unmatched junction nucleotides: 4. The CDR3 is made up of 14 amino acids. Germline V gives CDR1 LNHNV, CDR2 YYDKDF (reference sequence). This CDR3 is CATSRDRSAGELFF. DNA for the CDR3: TGTGCCACCAGCAGGGACAGGAGCGCCGGGGAGCTGTTTTTT.

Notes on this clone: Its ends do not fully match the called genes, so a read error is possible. CDR3 sequence reads: CASSPDRVASETQYF. Written as DNA, the CDR3 is TGTGCTAGCAGCCCCGACAGGGTAGCTTCGGAGACCCAGTACTTC. The gene calls are TRBV7-7 and TRBJ2-5; 7 nucleotides match TRBD1. The germline V gene encodes CDR1 SSHAT and CDR2 FNYEAQ (reference sequence). This CDR3 is built from 15 residues.

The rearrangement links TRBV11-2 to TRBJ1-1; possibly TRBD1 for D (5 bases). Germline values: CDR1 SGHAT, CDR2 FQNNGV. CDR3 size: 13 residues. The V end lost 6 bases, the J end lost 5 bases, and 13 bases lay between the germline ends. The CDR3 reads CASRTMGTTEAFF. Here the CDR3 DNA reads TGTGCCAGCAGGACCATGGGGACTACTGAAGCTTTCTTT.

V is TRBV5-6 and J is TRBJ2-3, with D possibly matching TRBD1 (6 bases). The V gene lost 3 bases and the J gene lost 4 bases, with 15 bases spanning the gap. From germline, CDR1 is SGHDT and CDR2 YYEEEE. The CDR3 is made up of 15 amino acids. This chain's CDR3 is CASSSGHFIADTQYF. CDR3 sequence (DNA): TGTGCCAGCAGCTCGGGACATTTCATCGCAGATACGCAGTATTTT.